This T cell receptor (beta chain) was observed in a study of CD8+CD57+ T cells in acquired aplastic anemia. Study-wide context: Yields of DNA that came from sorted CD4+ and CD8+ cells averaged approximately 3.5 ug. Whole-study findings and limits: For CD8+ Simpson's diversity, patients and controls showed no significant difference. More than 25 was the count of CD8+ CDR3 sequences that patients shared with controls.

Profiling that covered TCR beta VDJ and CDR3 relied on genomic DNA as its template. TCRdb re-called the reads through MiXCR, storing one row per CDR3 protein. In the table there are some 220,000 distinct CDR3 sequences, around 32% of which are singletons. Details on this clonotype: The antigen is unknown.

The V and J ends lost 3 bases and 2 bases respectively, with 16 bases between them. The germline V gene encodes CDR1 KGHSH and CDR2 LQKENI. The length of the CDR3 is 16 residues. The sequenced sample was sorted CD4+, CD8+, or CD8+CD57+ T cells (not recorded which) from PBMCs. The sequence was collected from a human donor in good health, serving as a control. The chain recombines TRBV18 with TRBJ1-2; possible D gene TRBD1, 6 bases. CDR3 residues: CASSPPRGATNYGYTF. The CDR3 bases are TGTGCCAGCTCACCCCCGCGGGGGGCGACCAACTATGGCTACACCTTC.